This T cell receptor (beta chain) was recovered during a study of blood T cell repertoires in COVID-19. Measured with immunoSEQ multiplex PCR; TCRdb has only the in-frame clones, and not every one. The sample holds about 240,000 clones, approximately 86% seen once. Cohorts were determined from participant-reported clinical history. The V gene's germline CDR1 is SNHLY and CDR2 FYNNEI. The CDR3 consists of 12 residues. With 5 bases removed from V and 4 bases from J, the gap between germline ends came to 8 bases. The chain is built from TRBV2 and TRBJ1-1, with D unresolved. The clonotype was recovered from a woman in her thirties or forties with acute COVID-19. Sequences were obtained from PBMCs or T cells enriched from blood (not recorded which). CDR3 nucleotide sequence: TGTGCCAGCAGTCTTCTACGCACTGAAGCTTTCTTT. Its protein is CASSLLRTEAFF.